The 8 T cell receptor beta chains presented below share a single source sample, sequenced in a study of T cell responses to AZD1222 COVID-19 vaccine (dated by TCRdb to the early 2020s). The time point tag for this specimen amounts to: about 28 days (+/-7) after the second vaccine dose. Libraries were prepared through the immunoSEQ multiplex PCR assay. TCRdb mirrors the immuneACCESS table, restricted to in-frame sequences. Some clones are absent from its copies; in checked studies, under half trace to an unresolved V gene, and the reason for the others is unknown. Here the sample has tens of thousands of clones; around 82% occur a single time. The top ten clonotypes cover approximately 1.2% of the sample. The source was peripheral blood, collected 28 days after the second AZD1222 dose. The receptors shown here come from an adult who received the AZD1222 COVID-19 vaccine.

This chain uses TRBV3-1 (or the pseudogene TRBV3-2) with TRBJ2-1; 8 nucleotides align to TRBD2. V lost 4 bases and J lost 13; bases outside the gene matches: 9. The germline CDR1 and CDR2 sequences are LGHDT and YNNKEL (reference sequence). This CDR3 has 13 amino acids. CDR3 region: CASSPPGLAGQFF. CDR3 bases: TGTGCCAGCAGCCCCCCCGGGCTAGCGGGCCAGTTCTTC.

This CDR3 reads CASSLSGHRDEQFF. CDR3 sequence (DNA): TGTGCCAGCAGTTTATCGGGCCACCGTGATGAGCAGTTCTTC. The rearrangement uses TRBV28 and TRBJ2-1; D gene unclear. Trimming shortened V by 1 base and J by 8 bases, and 12 bases separated the two germline ends. From germline, CDR1 is MDHEN and CDR2 SYDVKM. CDR3 length equals 14 residues.

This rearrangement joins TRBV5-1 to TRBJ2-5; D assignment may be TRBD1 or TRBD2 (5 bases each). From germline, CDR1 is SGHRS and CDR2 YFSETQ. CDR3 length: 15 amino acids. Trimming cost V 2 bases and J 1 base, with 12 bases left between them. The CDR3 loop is CASSFAGAPQETQYF. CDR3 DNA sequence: TGCGCCAGCAGCTTTGCCGGGGCGCCCCAAGAGACCCAGTACTTC. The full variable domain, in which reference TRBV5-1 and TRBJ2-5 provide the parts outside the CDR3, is KAGVTQTPRYLIKTRGQQVTLSCSPISGHRSVSWYQQTPGQGLQFLFEYFSETQRNKGNFPGRFSGRQFSNSRSEMNVSTLELGDSALYLCASSFAGAPQETQYFGPGTRLLVL.

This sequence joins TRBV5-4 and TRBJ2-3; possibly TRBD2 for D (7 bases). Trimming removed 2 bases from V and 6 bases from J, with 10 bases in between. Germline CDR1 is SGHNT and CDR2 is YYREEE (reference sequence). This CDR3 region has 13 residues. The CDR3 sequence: CASSFEGGDTQYF. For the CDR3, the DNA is TGTGCCAGCAGCTTTGAGGGGGGGGATACGCAGTATTTT. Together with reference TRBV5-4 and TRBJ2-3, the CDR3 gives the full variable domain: ETGVTQSPTHLIKTRGQQVTLRCSSQSGHNTVSWYQQALGQGPQFIFQYYREEENGRGNFPPRFSGLQFPNYSSELNVNALELDDSALYLCASSFEGGDTQYFGPGTRLTVL.

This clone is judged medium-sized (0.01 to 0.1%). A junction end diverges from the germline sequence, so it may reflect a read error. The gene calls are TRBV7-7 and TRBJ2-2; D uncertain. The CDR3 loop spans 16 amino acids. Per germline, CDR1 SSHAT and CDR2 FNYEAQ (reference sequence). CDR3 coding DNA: TGTGCTAGCAGCTCAGGCAGATTAATTAACACCGGGGAGCTGTTTTTT. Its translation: CASSSGRLINTGELFF.

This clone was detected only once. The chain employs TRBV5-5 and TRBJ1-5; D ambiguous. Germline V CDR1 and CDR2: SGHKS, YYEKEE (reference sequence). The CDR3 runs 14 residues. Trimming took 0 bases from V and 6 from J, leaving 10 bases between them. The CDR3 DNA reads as TGTGCCAGCAGCTTGGCATCGGGAACTCAGCCCCAGCATTTT. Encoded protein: CASSLASGTQPQHF.

The CDR3 DNA sequence: TGTGCCAGTAGTTTCTGGACACGTTATCAGCCCCAGCATTTT. This translates into CASSFWTRYQPQHF. The chain combines TRBV19 with TRBJ1-5; tentative D call: TRBD1 (5 bases). The ends were cut back, 5 bases at V and 5 bases at J, with 13 bases in the middle. Germline lookup yields CDR1 LNHDA and CDR2 SQIVND (reference sequence). The length of the CDR3 is 14 residues.

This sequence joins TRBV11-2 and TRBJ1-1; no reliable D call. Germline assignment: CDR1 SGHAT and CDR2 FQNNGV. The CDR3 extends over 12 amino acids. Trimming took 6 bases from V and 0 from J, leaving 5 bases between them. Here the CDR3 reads CASRGLNTEAFF. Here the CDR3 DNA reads TGTGCCAGCAGAGGTCTGAACACTGAAGCTTTCTTT.